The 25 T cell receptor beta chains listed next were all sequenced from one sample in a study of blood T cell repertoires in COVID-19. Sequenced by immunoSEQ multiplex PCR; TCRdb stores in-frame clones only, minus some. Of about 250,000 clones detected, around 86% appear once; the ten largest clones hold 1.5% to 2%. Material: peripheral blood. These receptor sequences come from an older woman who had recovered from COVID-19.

As DNA, the CDR3 is TGTGCCAGCAGCTTAGAGGGGATAGGCAATCAGCCCCAGCATTTT. Protein product: CASSLEGIGNQPQHF. The chain carries TRBV7-9 and TRBJ1-5, with D possibly matching TRBD1 (5 bases). V gave up 1 base and J gave up 2 bases, with 9 bases separating them. This CDR3 contains 15 residues. CDR1 SEHNR and CDR2 FQNEAQ come from the germline V gene (reference sequence).

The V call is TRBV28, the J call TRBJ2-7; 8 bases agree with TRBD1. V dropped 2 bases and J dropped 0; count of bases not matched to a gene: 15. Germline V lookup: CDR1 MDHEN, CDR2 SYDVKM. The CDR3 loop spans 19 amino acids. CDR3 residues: CASSLDFRGQATSSYEQYF. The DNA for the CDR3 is TGTGCCAGCAGTTTAGATTTCCGGGGACAGGCGACGAGCTCCTACGAGCAGTACTTC.

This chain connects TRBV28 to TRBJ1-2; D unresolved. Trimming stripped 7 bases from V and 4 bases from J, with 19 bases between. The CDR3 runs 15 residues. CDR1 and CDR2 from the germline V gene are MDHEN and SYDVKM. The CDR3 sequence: CASISAEGRAYGYTF. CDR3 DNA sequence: TGTGCCAGCATCTCAGCAGAGGGCCGGGCCTATGGCTACACCTTC.

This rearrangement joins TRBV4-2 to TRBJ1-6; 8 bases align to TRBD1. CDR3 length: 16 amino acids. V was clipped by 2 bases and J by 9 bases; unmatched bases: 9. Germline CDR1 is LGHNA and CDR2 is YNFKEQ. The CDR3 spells CASSQSQGAQGSPLHF. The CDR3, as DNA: TGTGCCAGCAGCCAATCTCAGGGGGCGCAGGGTTCACCCCTCCACTTT.

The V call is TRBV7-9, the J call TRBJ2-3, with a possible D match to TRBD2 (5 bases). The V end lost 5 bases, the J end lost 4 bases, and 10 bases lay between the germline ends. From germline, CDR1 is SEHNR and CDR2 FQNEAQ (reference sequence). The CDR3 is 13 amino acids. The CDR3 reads CASSASGSDTQYF. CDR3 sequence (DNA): TGTGCCAGCAGCGCCTCGGGGTCAGATACGCAGTATTTT.

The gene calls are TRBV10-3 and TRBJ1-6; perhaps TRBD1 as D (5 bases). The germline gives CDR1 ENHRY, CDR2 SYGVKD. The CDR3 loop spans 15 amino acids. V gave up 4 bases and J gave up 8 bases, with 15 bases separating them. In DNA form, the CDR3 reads TGTGCCATCAGTGCGCTCGGGCAGGGTGATTCACCCCTCCACTTT. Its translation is CAISALGQGDSPLHF.

The CDR3 is CASSGGGAIEQYF. Written as DNA, the CDR3 is TGTGCCAGCAGTGGCGGGGGGGCGATCGAGCAGTACTTC. The gene calls are TRBV2 and TRBJ2-7, with 9 bases identical to TRBD2. The CDR3 length is 13 residues. The V gene end was trimmed by 4 bases and the J gene end by 6 bases; junction bases not matched to a gene: 4. Germline V gene sequence: CDR1 SNHLY, CDR2 FYNNEI.

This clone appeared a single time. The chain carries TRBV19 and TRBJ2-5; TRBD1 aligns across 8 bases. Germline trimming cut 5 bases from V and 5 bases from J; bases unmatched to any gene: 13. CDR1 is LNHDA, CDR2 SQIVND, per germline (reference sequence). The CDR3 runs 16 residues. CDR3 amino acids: CASSSQLGQGWETQYF. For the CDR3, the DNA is TGTGCCAGTAGTTCTCAACTTGGACAGGGCTGGGAGACCCAGTACTTC. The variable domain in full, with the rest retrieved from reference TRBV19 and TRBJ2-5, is DGGITQSPKYLFRKEGQNVTLSCEQNLNHDAMYWYRQDPGQGLRLIYYSQIVNDFQKGDIAEGYSVSREKKESFPLTVTSAQKNPTAFYLCASSSQLGQGWETQYFGPGTRLLVL.

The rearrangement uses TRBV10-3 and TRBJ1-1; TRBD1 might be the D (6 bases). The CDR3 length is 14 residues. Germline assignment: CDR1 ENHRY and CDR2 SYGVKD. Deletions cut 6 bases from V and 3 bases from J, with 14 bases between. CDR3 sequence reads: CAIRRGLRDTEAFF. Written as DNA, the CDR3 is TGTGCCATCAGGCGGGGGCTCAGGGACACTGAAGCTTTCTTT.

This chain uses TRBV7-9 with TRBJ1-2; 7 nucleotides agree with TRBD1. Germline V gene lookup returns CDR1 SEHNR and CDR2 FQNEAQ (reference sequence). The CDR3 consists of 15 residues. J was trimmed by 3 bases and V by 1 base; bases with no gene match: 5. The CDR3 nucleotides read TGTGCCAGCAGCTTAGGGTCCGACAGGGACTATGGCTACACCTTC. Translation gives CASSLGSDRDYGYTF.

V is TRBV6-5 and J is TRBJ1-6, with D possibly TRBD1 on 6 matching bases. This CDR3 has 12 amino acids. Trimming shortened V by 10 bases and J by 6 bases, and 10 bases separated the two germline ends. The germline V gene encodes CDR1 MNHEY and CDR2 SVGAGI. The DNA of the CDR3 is TGTGCCACCCACAGGGTTAATTCACCCCTCCACTTT. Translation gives CATHRVNSPLHF.

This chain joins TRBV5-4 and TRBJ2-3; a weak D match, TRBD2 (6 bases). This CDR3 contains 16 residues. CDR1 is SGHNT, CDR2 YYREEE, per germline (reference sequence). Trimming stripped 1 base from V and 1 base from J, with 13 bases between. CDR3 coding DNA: TGTGCCAGCAGCTTGTTTGGAGGGGAGGGCACAGATACGCAGTATTTT. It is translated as CASSLFGGEGTDTQYF.

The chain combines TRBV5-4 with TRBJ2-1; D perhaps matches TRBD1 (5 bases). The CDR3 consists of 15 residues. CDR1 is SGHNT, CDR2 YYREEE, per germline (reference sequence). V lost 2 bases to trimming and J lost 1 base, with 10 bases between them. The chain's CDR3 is CASSLVRVSYNEQFF. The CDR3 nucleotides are TGTGCCAGCAGCTTAGTCAGGGTTTCCTACAATGAGCAGTTCTTC.

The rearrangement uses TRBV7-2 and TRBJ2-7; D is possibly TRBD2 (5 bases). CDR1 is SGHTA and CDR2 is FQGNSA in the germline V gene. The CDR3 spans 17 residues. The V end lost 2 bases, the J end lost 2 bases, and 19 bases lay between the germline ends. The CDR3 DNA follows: TGTGCCAGCAGCTTAAGCCATCTCGCCGGACTGGCCTACGAGCAGTACTTC. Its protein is CASSLSHLAGLAYEQYF.

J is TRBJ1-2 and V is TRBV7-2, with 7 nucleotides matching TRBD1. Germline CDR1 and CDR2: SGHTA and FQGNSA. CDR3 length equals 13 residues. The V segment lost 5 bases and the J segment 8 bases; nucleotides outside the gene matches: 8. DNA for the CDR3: TGTGCCAGCAGCGTGGACAGGAGGGCCGGCTACACCTTC. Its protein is CASSVDRRAGYTF.

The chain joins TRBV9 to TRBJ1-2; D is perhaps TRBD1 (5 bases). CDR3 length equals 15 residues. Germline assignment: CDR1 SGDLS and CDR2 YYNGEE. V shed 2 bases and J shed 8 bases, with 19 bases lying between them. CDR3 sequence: CASSVGPQDLGGYTF. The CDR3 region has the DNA TGTGCCAGCAGCGTGGGGCCACAGGATCTGGGGGGCTACACCTTC.

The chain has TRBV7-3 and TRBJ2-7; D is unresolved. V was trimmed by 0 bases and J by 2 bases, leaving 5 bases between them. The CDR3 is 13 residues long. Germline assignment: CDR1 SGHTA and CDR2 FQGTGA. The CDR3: CASSLTRTYEQYF. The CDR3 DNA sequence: TGTGCCAGCAGCTTAACCAGGACCTACGAGCAGTACTTC.

CDR3 in amino acids: CASSGTGVEQYF. CDR3 DNA: TGTGCCAGCAGCGGGACAGGGGTCGAGCAGTACTTC. V and J are TRBV27 and TRBJ2-7, with TRBD1 matching over 10 bases. CDR1 and CDR2 (germline): MNHEY, SMNVEV (reference sequence). The CDR3 totals 12 residues. V lost 6 bases, J lost 6 bases, and 2 bases stayed unmatched.

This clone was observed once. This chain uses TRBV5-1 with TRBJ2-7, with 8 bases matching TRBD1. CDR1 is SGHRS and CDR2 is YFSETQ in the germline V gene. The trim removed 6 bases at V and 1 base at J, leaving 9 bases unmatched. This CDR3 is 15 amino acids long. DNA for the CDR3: TGCGCCAGCACCCTTGGACAGGGACGTTCCTACGAGCAGTACTTC. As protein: CASTLGQGRSYEQYF.

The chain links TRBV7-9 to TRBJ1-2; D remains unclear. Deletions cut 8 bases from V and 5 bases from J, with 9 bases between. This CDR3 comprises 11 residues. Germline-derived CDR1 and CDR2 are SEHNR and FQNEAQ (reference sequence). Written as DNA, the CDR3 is TGTGCCAGCGAACAGATTTATGGCTACACCTTC. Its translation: CASEQIYGYTF.

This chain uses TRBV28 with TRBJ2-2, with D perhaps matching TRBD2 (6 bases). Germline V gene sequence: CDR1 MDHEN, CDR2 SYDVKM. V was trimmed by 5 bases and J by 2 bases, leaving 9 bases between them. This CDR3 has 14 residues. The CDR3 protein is CASSGDLNTGELFF. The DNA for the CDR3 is TGTGCCAGCAGTGGGGACTTAAACACCGGGGAGCTGTTTTTT.

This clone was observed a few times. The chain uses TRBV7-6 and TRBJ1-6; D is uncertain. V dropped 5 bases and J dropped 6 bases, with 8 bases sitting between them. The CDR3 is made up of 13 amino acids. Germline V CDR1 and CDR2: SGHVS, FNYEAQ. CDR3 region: CASSRNINSPLHF. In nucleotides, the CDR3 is TGTGCCAGCAGCCGAAACATTAATTCACCCCTCCACTTT.

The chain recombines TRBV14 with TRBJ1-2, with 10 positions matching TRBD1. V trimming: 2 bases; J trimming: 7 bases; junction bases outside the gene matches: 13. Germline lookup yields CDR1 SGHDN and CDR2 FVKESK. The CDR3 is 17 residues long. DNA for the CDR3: TGTGCCAGCAGCCAACTTCCCCCGGACAGGGGGAAAAGTGGCTACACCTTC. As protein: CASSQLPPDRGKSGYTF.

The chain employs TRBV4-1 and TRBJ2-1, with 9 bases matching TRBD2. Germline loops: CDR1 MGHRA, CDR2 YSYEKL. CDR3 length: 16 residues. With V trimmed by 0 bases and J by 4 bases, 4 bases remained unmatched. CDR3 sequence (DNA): TGCGCCAGCAGCCAAGAGATGCGGGGGGGGTACAATGAGCAGTTCTTC. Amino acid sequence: CASSQEMRGGYNEQFF.

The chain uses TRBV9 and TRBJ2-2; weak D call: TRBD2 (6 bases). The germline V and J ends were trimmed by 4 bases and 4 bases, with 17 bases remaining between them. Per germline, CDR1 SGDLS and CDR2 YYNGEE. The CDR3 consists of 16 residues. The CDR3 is CASSLRPGLSTGELFF. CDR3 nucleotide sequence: TGTGCCAGCAGCCTACGTCCGGGACTCAGCACCGGGGAGCTGTTTTTT.